This TCR beta chain was recorded in a study of monozygotic twins with inflammatory bowel disease (dated 2019 in TCRdb). Context from the whole study: A total of some 30 monozygotic twin pairs were included in the full study, comprising nine German pairs (four IBD-concordant, five IBD-discordant) and 19 IBD-discordant Danish pairs. The search for disease-associated traits relied mainly on comparing, within discordant pairs, IBD patients with their genetically identical healthy co-twins. Each individual had, on average, about 151 000 unique TCRalpha sequences and 181 000 unique TCRbeta sequences available for analysis. Points the paper makes about the study in general: No single strong signal or clonotype linked to IBD turned up in the results, so the idea that one exists was not supported. Concordant and discordant twins showed no difference in repertoire similarity, possibly because of limited statistical power. A decrease in TCRbeta repertoire diversity, as measured by inverse Simpson index, was observed in IBD patients compared with their healthy co-twins. The analysis was unable to tell different T cell subtypes apart. Compared with healthy twins, IBD patients shared fewer clonotypes with other individuals, and the difference was most pronounced in patients with signs of disease activity. Differing immunosuppressive treatments among patients may have added background noise and inter-individual variability to the repertoires.

From each donor, a roughly 2.5 ml peripheral blood sample was collected into PAXgene tubes and stored at -80 degrees C. Total RNA was isolated from whole blood with the PAXgene blood miRNA kit on an automated QIAcube, without T cell sorting. Peripheral blood from monozygotic twin pairs who were concordant or discordant for inflammatory bowel disease underwent deep TCRalpha and TCRbeta repertoire profiling using unique molecular barcoding. Smoking habits were recorded for all twin pairs, and each individual was classified as a current, former or never smoker. Preparation of the library involved 5' RACE. Each TCR library was prepared from about 3,300 ng of total RNA. cDNA was synthesized with SMARTScribe reverse transcriptase in eight separate reactions per sample. During cDNA synthesis, template switching was used to introduce unique molecular identifiers that contained a 6-nucleotide sample barcode. Amplification of TCRalpha and TCRbeta cDNA involved two nested PCRs of 16 and 9 cycles, and each PCR was followed by bead purification. Before amplification, the cDNA was treated with uracil DNA-glycosylase and purified using the QIAquick PCR purification kit. The second PCR added Illumina TruSeq-compatible adapters along with sample-specific barcodes. Library quality and concentration were checked on TapeStation and Qubit, and libraries were pooled at 5 to 6.5 ng each. Pooled libraries were sequenced on an Illumina HiSeq2500 single-index Rapid Run with 2 x 100 bp reads and custom sequencing primers. The authors' pipeline ran thus. MiGEC version 1.2.6 was used for UMI-based consensus assembly, which corrected PCR and sequencing errors. MiXCR version 2.1.1 was used for V(D)J alignment, clonotype assembly and CDR3 extraction. Normalisation of gene usage, clonotype sharing and MAIT/NKT TCR abundance was achieved by analysing the top 1000, 10 000 and 20 000 clonotypes per sample. After downsampling to 27 000 UMIs, diversity was calculated as the inverse Simpson index using the vegan R package. Paired Mann-Whitney U tests were applied to discordant twin pairs, with Benjamini-Hochberg correction for multiple testing. After the reads were reprocessed by TCRdb, one entry was made per CDR3 protein sequence, with no DNA. These V and J calls rely on TCRdb rather than the paper's analysis. The record for this sample contains 300,000 to 450,000 distinct CDR3 sequences. The ten biggest clones cover 2.6% of the sample.

With respect to this clonotype: What this receptor recognizes is not known.

The sequence came from a human donor with ulcerative colitis or Crohn's disease, or a healthy co-twin of an affected twin (not recorded which). The sample comprised blood.

The CDR3 sequence is CASSGTANTGELFF. The chain links TRBV19 with TRBJ2-2; TCRdb's D gene call, TRBD1, goes unchecked for lack of DNA. The CDR3 goes from the cysteine to the phenylalanine over 14 residues. No DNA has been recorded. Per the germline V gene (reference sequence), LNHDA is the CDR1 and SQIVND is the CDR2. Joined to the reference TRBV19 and TRBJ2-2 proteins, this CDR3 gives the full variable domain: DGGITQSPKYLFRKEGQNVTLSCEQNLNHDAMYWYRQDPGQGLRLIYYSQIVNDFQKGDIAEGYSVSREKKESFPLTVTSAQKNPTAFYLCASSGTANTGELFFGEGSRLTVL.